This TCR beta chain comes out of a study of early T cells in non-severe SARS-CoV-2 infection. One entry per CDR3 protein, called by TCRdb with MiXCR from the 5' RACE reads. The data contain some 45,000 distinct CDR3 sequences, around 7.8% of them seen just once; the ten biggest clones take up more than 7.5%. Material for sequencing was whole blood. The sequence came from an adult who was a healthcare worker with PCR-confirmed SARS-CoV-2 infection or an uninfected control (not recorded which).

CDR3 loop: CSARWQETQYF. The CDR3 DNA sequence: TGCAGTGCTAGATGGCAGGAGACCCAGTACTTC. The chain has TRBV20-1 and TRBJ2-5; D call uncertain. Germline V gene lookup returns CDR1 DFQATT and CDR2 SNEGSKA (reference sequence). V was trimmed by 2 bases and J by 5 bases, leaving 6 bases between them. The CDR3 contains 11 residues.